The 25 T cell receptor beta chains listed next were all sequenced from one sample in a study of blood T cell repertoires in COVID-19. Profiling relied on immunoSEQ multiplex PCR, and the TCRdb table lists in-frame clones only, not all of them. This sample has around 310,000 clones, with about 90% found just once. Sequencing was done on a sample of PBMCs or T cells enriched from blood (not recorded which). These receptors came from a young woman who had recovered from COVID-19.

This clone has a single count. CDR3 loop: CASSQEGVGTEAFF. In nucleotides, the CDR3 is TGTGCCAGCAGCCAAGAAGGGGTTGGGACTGAAGCTTTCTTT. J is TRBJ1-1 and V is TRBV3-1 (or the pseudogene TRBV3-2), with TRBD1 as a possible D gene (5 bases). The V gene lost 0 bases and the J gene lost 5 bases, with 10 bases spanning the gap. The germline V gene has CDR1 LGHDT and CDR2 YNNKEL (reference sequence). There are 14 residues in the CDR3.

This rearrangement joins TRBV6-1 to TRBJ1-6; no firm D call. CDR3 size: 15 residues. Germline V gene sequence: CDR1 MNHNS, CDR2 SASEGT. The V end was cut by 1 base, the J end by 7 bases, with 11 bases between. The CDR3 loop reads CASSEVRVSNSPLHF. CDR3 DNA: TGTGCCAGCAGTGAAGTGAGGGTCTCGAATTCACCCCTCCACTTT.

In this sample, this clone turned up once. The genes are TRBV1 and TRBJ2-7; the listed D gene, TRBD2, was not tested against the DNA. TRBV1 is an annotated pseudogene. The CDR3 is made up of 16 amino acids. The CDR3 nucleotides read TGCACCAACGCTATTCCTAGCGGGAGGACGTGGAACGAGCAGTACTTC. Translating it yields CTNAIPSGRTWNEQYF.

The V gene is TRBV7-8, the J gene TRBJ1-1; the match to TRBD1 covers 8 bases. The CDR3 consists of 16 residues. From germline, CDR1 is SGHVS and CDR2 FQNEAQ. V trimming: 5 bases; J trimming: 4 bases; junction bases outside the gene matches: 12. CDR3 loop: CASSPHGTGRITEAFF. CDR3 nucleotides: TGTGCCAGCAGCCCCCACGGGACAGGCCGAATCACTGAAGCTTTCTTT.

The chain combines TRBV7-9 with TRBJ1-1, with a tentative D call TRBD1 (6 bases). The CDR3 totals 16 residues. Trimming stripped 7 bases from V and 0 bases from J, with 18 bases between. Germline V gene lookup returns CDR1 SEHNR and CDR2 FQNEAQ (reference sequence). The CDR3 sequence: CASTPVGAAMNTEAFF. The CDR3 nucleotides read TGTGCCAGCACCCCCGTGGGGGCGGCTATGAACACTGAAGCTTTCTTT. Combining the CDR3 with reference TRBV7-9 and TRBJ1-1 gives the whole variable domain DTGVSQNPRHKITKRGQNVTFRCDPISEHNRLYWYRQTLGQGPEFLTYFQNEAQLEKSRLLSDRFSAERPKGSFSTLEIQRTEQGDSAMYLCASTPVGAAMNTEAFFGQGTRLTVV.

This chain connects TRBV4-1 to TRBJ2-7; D gene ambiguous. Germline CDR1 and CDR2: MGHRA and YSYEKL. The CDR3 is 16 amino acids. Trimming took off 2 bases at V and 0 bases at J, with 14 bases between the two ends. As DNA, the CDR3 is TGCGCCAGCAGCCAAAGTGCTGCCGTTAGCTCCTACGAGCAGTACTTC. Amino acid sequence: CASSQSAAVSSYEQYF.

The chain carries TRBV18 and TRBJ1-1, with 8 bases that match TRBD1. J gave up 7 bases and V 3 bases, and 7 bases lay outside the gene matches. The CDR3 is made up of 14 amino acids. The germline CDR1 and CDR2 sequences are KGHSH and LQKENI. In DNA, the CDR3 is TGTGCCAGCTCACCGGACAGGGCGGTAGGTGAAGCTTTCTTT. Translated, it gives CASSPDRAVGEAFF.

This clone came up a few times. This chain joins TRBV6-5 and TRBJ2-2, with D possibly TRBD2 on 6 matching bases. Germline V gives CDR1 MNHEY, CDR2 SVGAGI. The length of the CDR3 is 14 residues. The V and J ends lost 6 bases and 5 bases respectively, with 13 bases between them. The CDR3 DNA follows: TGTGCCAGCAGCCTGACTAGAATAACCGGGGAGCTGTTTTTT. As protein: CASSLTRITGELFF.

The V and J genes are TRBV5-1 and TRBJ2-5, with a possible D match to TRBD2 (6 bases). The CDR3 spans 14 residues. Germline CDR1 SGHRS, CDR2 YFSETQ. V was clipped by 4 bases and J by 3 bases, with 13 bases between them. CDR3 coding DNA: TGCGCCAGCAGCCTACTGACTAGAGAAGAGACCCAGTACTTC. This sequence encodes CASSLLTREETQYF. The complete variable domain, with remaining parts taken from reference TRBV5-1 and TRBJ2-5, reads KAGVTQTPRYLIKTRGQQVTLSCSPISGHRSVSWYQQTPGQGLQFLFEYFSETQRNKGNFPGRFSGRQFSNSRSEMNVSTLELGDSALYLCASSLLTREETQYFGPGTRLLVL.

This clone was counted a few times. The V and J genes are TRBV29-1 and TRBJ1-1, with D uncertain. CDR1 is SQVTM, CDR2 ANQGSEA, per germline. Trimming stripped 4 bases from V and 2 bases from J, with 11 bases between. This CDR3 spans 13 amino acids. The CDR3 sequence: CSVGEDLNTEAFF. In nucleotides, the CDR3 is TGCAGCGTTGGGGAGGACCTCAACACTGAAGCTTTCTTT.

This sequence joins TRBV10-1 and TRBJ2-7; D is possibly TRBD2 (6 bases). The CDR3 is made up of 16 amino acids. Germline V gene sequence: CDR1 WNHNN, CDR2 SYGVQD (reference sequence). V was pared by 3 bases and J by 7 bases, with 22 bases between. In DNA, the CDR3 is TGCGCCAGCAGTGAATTCTCCGGGAGTATGCGGGATGAGCAGTACTTC. Translating gives CASSEFSGSMRDEQYF.

The CDR3 reads CASSSHGQAFYGYTF. The CDR3 DNA reads TGTGCCAGCAGTTCACACGGACAGGCATTCTATGGCTACACCTTC. The chain recombines TRBV6-5 with TRBJ1-2, with TRBD1 matching 7 bases. Germline loops: CDR1 MNHEY, CDR2 SVGAGI. The CDR3 is 15 amino acids. V shed 4 bases, J shed 4 bases, and the junction held 9 bases outside the gene matches.

The chain carries TRBV4-1 and TRBJ2-7; 12 bases are shared with TRBD2. The CDR3 totals 18 residues. V lost 0 bases and J lost 7; bases outside the gene matches: 13. CDR1 and CDR2 (germline): MGHRA, YSYEKL. CDR3 amino acids: CASSQDLPLAGGFREQYF. The CDR3 bases are TGCGCCAGCAGCCAAGATCTACCCCTAGCGGGAGGGTTTAGGGAGCAGTACTTC.

The chain links TRBV4-3 to TRBJ2-1; 12 positions agree with TRBD2. In germline, CDR1 is LGHNA, CDR2 YSLEER. Unmatched junction bases numbered 17, after V lost 3 bases and J lost 2 bases. The CDR3 is 21 amino acids. CDR3 in DNA: TGCGCCAGCAGCCACCGAACTTGGACTAGCGGGATCAGTTCTACCTACAATGAGCAGTTCTTC. It codes for CASSHRTWTSGISSTYNEQFF.

J is TRBJ1-1 and V is TRBV10-2; TRBD1 matches at 9 bases. The germline V gene encodes CDR1 WSHSY and CDR2 SAAADI. J lost 3 bases, V lost 6 bases, and 2 bases had no gene match. The CDR3 has 13 amino acids. The CDR3 coding sequence is TGCGCCAGCAGATGGACAGGGGACACTGAAGCTTTCTTT. Its protein is CASRWTGDTEAFF.

V and J are TRBV12-3 or TRBV12-4 and TRBJ2-2, with unresolved D. V was trimmed by 1 base and J by 4 bases, leaving 4 bases between them. This CDR3 has 13 residues. In DNA, the CDR3 is TGTGCCAGCAGTTTAGTATCCACCGGGGAGCTGTTTTTT. Translation: CASSLVSTGELFF.

The V gene is TRBV5-6, the J gene TRBJ2-5; TRBD1 matches at 9 bases. Looked up from germline, CDR1 is SGHDT and CDR2 is YYEEEE. The V segment lost 0 bases and the J segment 4 bases; nucleotides outside the gene matches: 7. The CDR3 is 16 amino acids. Written as DNA, the CDR3 is TGTGCCAGCAGCTTGGCGGGACAGGGAAAGGTAGAGACCCAGTACTTC. Translating it yields CASSLAGQGKVETQYF.

J is TRBJ1-1 and V is TRBV5-6; D is perhaps TRBD1 (6 bases). The V gene lost 1 base and the J gene lost 1 base, with 8 bases spanning the gap. Germline CDR1 and CDR2: SGHDT and YYEEEE. The CDR3 runs 14 residues. The CDR3 DNA follows: TGTGCCAGCAGCTTGCCGGACAGGAACACTGAAGCTTTCTTT. This gives the protein CASSLPDRNTEAFF.

V is TRBV27 and J is TRBJ2-7; weak D call: TRBD2 (5 bases). V was shortened by 5 bases and J by 6 bases, with 20 bases between the two germline ends. Germline CDR1 and CDR2: MNHEY and SMNVEV (reference sequence). The CDR3 loop spans 15 amino acids. The CDR3 nucleotides read TGTGCCAGCAGTGTAGGGCGAGCGGATGATTCCGAGCAGTACTTC. The encoded protein is CASSVGRADDSEQYF.

This chain joins TRBV3-1 (or the pseudogene TRBV3-2) and TRBJ2-1; D is undetermined. Germline V lookup: CDR1 LGHDT, CDR2 YNNKEL (reference sequence). V was trimmed by 2 bases and J by 0 bases, leaving 14 bases between them. The CDR3 contains 17 residues. The CDR3 sequence is CASSQYRRANSYNEQFF. Here the CDR3 DNA reads TGTGCCAGCAGCCAATATCGTAGAGCCAACTCCTACAATGAGCAGTTCTTC.

The chain has TRBV19 and TRBJ1-2; TRBD1 matches at 10 bases. After removal of 3 bases from V and 5 bases from J, the junction contained 12 bases not matched to a gene. CDR1 is LNHDA, CDR2 SQIVND, per germline (reference sequence). The CDR3 length is 17 residues. This CDR3 reads CASSMSLTGGAKYGYTF. In nucleotides, the CDR3 is TGTGCCAGTAGTATGTCGCTGACAGGGGGCGCGAAGTATGGCTACACCTTC.

The chain joins TRBV25-1 to TRBJ1-6, with no clear D. There are 16 residues in the CDR3. V was shortened by 4 bases and J by 0 bases, with 10 bases between the two germline ends. Germline V gene lookup returns CDR1 MGHDK and CDR2 SYGVNS. CDR3 sequence reads: CASSAVGSSYNSPLHF. The CDR3 DNA reads TGTGCCAGCAGTGCTGTGGGGAGCTCCTATAATTCACCCCTCCACTTT.

The chain recombines TRBV11-2 with TRBJ1-2; D ambiguous. V gave up 5 bases and J gave up 2 bases, with 15 bases separating them. The CDR3 is 15 residues long. Germline V gene data show CDR1 as SGHAT and CDR2 as FQNNGV. The CDR3 DNA follows: TGTGCCAGCAGCCGGGGAGGAGGGATAAACTATGGCTACACCTTC. This sequence encodes CASSRGGGINYGYTF.

The genes are TRBV27 and TRBJ2-5, with D perhaps TRBD2 (6 bases). This CDR3 comprises 15 residues. From germline, CDR1 is MNHEY and CDR2 SMNVEV (reference sequence). V was cut by 4 bases and J by 1 base, with 13 bases left in between. This chain's CDR3 is CASSSLGGSQETQYF. The CDR3 coding sequence is TGTGCCAGCAGTTCCCTAGGAGGGTCCCAAGAGACCCAGTACTTC.

The chain employs TRBV7-2 and TRBJ1-1; possible D gene TRBD1, 6 bases. The CDR3 sequence is 13 residues long. Per the germline V gene, CDR1 is SGHTA and CDR2 is FQGNSA. V was pared by 1 base and J by 10 bases, with 13 bases between. The CDR3 DNA reads TGTGCCAGCAGCTTAGGGCAGGGGCGTATAGCTTTCTTT. This sequence encodes CASSLGQGRIAFF.